Sequencing of this T cell receptor beta chain was carried out in a study of multiple sclerosis patients with progressive multifocal leukoencephalopathy (dated by TCRdb to about 2019). The study in broad terms: Peripheral T and B cells were examined in MS patients who developed PML (4 under natalizumab, 1 after alemtuzumab) and in treated patients who did not develop PML. Longitudinal follow-up was performed in two natalizumab-treated patients who later developed PML, from before therapy through 6 and 12 months to PML onset. The study was designed to detect JC virus-specific or public T-cell expansions arising at the time of PML onset.

Summary of the overall study and its limitations: When PML developed, neither common TRBV or TRBJ gene usage nor preferential TRBV-TRBJ pairings were detected. Because of the small, descriptive cohort, whether findings reflect JC virus infection or general immunocompromise remained unclear. Although TRB clones above 0.5% frequency turned up only in PML patients, the clones expanded at PML onset were already present before and during natalizumab therapy. Most PML patients had lower normalized Shannon entropy, suggesting less diverse TRB repertoires, while values in the natalizumab-treated controls sat near 1. Only peripheral blood was analyzed, although cerebrospinal fluid or brain lymphocytes might be more informative for natalizumab-associated PML.

As regards this clone: Its antigen has not been determined. One junction end disagrees with the germline gene, perhaps due to a read error.

The time point label corresponds to: time of PML onset. The treatment or condition label here, explained by the study, means: on natalizumab therapy at sampling. Diagnosis of PML was based on clinical and MRI findings and confirmed by finding JC virus DNA in cerebrospinal fluid. PML in the natalizumab-treated patients developed after between 16 and 56 months of natalizumab therapy. Every listed patient had received interferon beta before, and every PML patient was female. Blood samples at T3 were obtained at the time of PML onset. Isolation of peripheral blood mononuclear cells was performed by Ficoll-Hypaque density gradient centrifugation. CDR1 is given as MGHRA and CDR2 as YSYEKL, both from the germline V gene. CDR3 length: 15 amino acids, cysteine to phenylalanine. The CDR3 DNA has 45 bases and is translated from base 1. The immunoSEQ two-step multiplex PCR at survey-level depth was used to amplify TRB CDR3 regions from genomic DNA. To estimate template counts and remove amplification bias, each PCR was spiked with synthetic inline TR CDR3 controls covering all V-J pairings. Reads were processed so that amplification and sequencing bias were reduced, and quantification was performed against synthetic TR CDR3 analogs. The study's own analysis went as follows. Raw data were processed in ImmunoSEQ Analyzer, with out-of-frame sequences and CDR3s containing stop codons removed, and gene names were assigned according to IMGT nomenclature. Normalized Shannon entropy, defined as 1 minus Pielou's evenness, served as the summary measure of repertoire diversity. TRB sequences were considered identical only when V gene, J gene and CDR3 were shared. Public PML clonotypes were defined as CDR3s shared by two or more PML-onset samples but absent from earlier samples, from controls, and from public databases. Skylign with the observed count method was used to analyze CDR3 amino acid composition at each position. Imported from immuneACCESS, the table was reduced by TCRdb to in-frame sequences with V and J called. These copies leave out some clones; in studies compared against another copy, an unresolved V gene accounts for under half, and the cause of the remainder is not known. That table gives V, J and clone size, and the DNA gave D and trimming. In this sample the table shows fewer than 40,000 clones, approximately 86% of which occur a single time. The biggest ten clones account for less than 6.5% of the sample.

This receptor was taken from a woman between 35 and 50 years old with progressive multifocal leukoencephalopathy. The chain uses TRBV4-1 and TRBJ2-7, with TRBD1 tentatively as D gene (5 bases match). The specimen comprised PBMCs, sampled from a patient treated with natalizumab. The nucleotides read TGCGCCGGCAGCCAAGATCCCCAGGGATGGTACGAGCAGTACTTC. This yields the protein CAGSQDPQGWYEQYF.